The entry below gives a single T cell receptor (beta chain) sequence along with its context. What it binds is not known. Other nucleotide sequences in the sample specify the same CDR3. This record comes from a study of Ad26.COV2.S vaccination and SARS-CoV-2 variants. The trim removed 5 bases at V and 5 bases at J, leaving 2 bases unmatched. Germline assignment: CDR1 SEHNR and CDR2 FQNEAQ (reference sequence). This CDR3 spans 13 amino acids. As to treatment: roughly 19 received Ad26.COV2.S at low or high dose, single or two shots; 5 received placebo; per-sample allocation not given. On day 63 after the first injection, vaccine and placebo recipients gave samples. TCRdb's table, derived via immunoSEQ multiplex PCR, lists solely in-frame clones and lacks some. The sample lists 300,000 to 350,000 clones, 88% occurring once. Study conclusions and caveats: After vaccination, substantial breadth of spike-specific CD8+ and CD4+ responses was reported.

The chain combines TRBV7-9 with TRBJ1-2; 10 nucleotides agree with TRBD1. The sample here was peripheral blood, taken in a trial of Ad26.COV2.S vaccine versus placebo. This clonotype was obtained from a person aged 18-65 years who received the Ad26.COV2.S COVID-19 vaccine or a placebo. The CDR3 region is CASSRTGGYGYTF. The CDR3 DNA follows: TGTGCCAGCAGCAGGACAGGGGGTTATGGCTACACCTTC.